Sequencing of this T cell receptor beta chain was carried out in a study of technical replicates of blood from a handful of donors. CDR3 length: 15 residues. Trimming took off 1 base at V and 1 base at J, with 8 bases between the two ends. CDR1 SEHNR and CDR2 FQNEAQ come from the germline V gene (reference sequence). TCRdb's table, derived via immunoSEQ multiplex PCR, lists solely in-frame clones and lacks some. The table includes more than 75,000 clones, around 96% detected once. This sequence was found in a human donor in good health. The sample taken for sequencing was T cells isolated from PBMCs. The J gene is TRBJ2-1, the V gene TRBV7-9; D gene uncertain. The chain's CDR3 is CASSLVVVSYNEQFF. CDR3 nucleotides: TGTGCCAGCAGCTTAGTGGTAGTATCCTACAATGAGCAGTTCTTC.